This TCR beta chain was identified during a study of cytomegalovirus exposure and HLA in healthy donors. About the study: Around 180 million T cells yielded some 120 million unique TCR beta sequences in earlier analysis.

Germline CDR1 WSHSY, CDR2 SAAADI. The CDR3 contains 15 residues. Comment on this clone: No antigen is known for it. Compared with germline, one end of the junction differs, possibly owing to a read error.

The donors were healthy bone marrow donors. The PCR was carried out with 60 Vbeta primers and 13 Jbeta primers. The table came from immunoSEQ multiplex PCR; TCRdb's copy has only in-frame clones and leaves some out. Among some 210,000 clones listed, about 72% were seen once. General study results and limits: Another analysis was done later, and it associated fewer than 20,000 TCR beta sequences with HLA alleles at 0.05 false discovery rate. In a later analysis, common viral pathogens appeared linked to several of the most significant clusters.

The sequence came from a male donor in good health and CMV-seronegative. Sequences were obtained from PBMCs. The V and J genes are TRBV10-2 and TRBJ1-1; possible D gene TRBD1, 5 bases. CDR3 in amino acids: CASRPDAGVGTETFF. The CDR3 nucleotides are TGCGCCAGCAGACCGGACGCAGGAGTGGGGACTGAAACTTTCTTT.